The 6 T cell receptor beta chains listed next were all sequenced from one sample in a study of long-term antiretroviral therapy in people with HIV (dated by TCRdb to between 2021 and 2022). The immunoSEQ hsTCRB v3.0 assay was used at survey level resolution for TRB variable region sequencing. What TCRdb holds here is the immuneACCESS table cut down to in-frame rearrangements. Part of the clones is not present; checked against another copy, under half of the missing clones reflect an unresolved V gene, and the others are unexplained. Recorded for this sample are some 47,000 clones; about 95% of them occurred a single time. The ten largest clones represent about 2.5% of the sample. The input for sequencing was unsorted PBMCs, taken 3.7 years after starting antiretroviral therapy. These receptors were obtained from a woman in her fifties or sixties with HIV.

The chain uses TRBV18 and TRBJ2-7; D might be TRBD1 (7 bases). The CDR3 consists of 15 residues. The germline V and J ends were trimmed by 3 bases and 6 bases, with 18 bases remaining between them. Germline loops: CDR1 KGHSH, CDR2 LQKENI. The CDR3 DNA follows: TGTGCCAGCTCACCCCGACTTTTGGAGGGGGCCGAGCAGTACTTC. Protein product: CASSPRLLEGAEQYF.

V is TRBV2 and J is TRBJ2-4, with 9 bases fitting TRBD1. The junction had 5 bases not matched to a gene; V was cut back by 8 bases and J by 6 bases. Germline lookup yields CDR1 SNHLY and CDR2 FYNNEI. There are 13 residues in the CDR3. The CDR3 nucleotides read TGTGCCAGCCATCCGGGACAGGGAAACATTCAGTACTTC. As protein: CASHPGQGNIQYF.

This CDR3 is CASSPITGGKNEKLFF. The DNA of the CDR3 is TGTGCCAGCTCACCAATTACAGGTGGTAAAAATGAAAAACTGTTTTTT. The chain uses TRBV18 and TRBJ1-4; D possibly corresponds to TRBD1 (5 bases). CDR3 size: 16 residues. The V end lost 2 bases, the J end lost 5 bases, and 15 bases lay between the germline ends. CDR1 and CDR2 (germline): KGHSH, LQKENI.

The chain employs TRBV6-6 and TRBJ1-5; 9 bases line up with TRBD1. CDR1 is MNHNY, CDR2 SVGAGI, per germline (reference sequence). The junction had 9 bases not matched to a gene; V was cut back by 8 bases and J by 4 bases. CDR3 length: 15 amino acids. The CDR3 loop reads CASRGGTGINQPQHF. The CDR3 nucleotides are TGTGCCAGCCGGGGCGGGACAGGGATTAATCAGCCCCAGCATTTT.

The CDR3 sequence is CASSLSGTGGLYVQYF. CDR3 DNA: TGTGCCAGCAGCTTGTCCGGGACAGGGGGCTTGTACGTTCAGTACTTC. V is TRBV7-9 and J is TRBJ2-4, with 12 bases aligning to TRBD1. With V trimmed by 3 bases and J by 11 bases, 11 bases remained unmatched. The length of the CDR3 is 16 residues. Looked up from germline, CDR1 is SEHNR and CDR2 is FQNEAQ (reference sequence). Full variable domain (remainder filled in from reference TRBV7-9 and TRBJ2-4): DTGVSQNPRHKITKRGQNVTFRCDPISEHNRLYWYRQTLGQGPEFLTYFQNEAQLEKSRLLSDRFSAERPKGSFSTLEIQRTEQGDSAMYLCASSLSGTGGLYVQYFGAGTRLSVL.

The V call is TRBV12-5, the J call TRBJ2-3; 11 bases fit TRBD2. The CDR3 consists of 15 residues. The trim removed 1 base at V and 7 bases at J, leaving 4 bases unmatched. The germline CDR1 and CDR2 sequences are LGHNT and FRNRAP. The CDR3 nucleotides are TGTGCTAGTGGTTTGGGTAGCGGGGGGGCAAATACGCAGTATTTT. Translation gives CASGLGSGGANTQYF.